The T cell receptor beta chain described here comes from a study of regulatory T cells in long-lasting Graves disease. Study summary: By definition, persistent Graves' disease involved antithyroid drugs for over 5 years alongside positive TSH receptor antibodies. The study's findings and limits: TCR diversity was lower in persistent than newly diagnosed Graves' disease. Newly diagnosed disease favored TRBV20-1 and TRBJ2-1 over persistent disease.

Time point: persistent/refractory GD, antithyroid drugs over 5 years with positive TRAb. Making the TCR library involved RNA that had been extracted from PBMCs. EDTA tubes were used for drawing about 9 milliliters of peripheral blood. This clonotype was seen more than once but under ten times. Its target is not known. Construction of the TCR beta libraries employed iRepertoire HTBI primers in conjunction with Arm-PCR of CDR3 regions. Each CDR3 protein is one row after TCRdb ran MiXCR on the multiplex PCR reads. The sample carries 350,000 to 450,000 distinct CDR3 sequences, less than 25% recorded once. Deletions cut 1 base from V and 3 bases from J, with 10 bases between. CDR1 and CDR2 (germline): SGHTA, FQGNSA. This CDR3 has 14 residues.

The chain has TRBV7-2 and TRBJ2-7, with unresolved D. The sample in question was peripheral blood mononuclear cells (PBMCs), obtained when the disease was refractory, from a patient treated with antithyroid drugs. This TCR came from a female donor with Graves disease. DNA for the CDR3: TGTGCCAGCAGCTTAGTAGGACCCGACTACGAGCAGTACTTC. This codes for CASSLVGPDYEQYF.